This T cell receptor (beta chain) was sequenced during a study of blood T cells in healthy people across ages. Looking at the study overall: For every two T cells, template switching captured about one barcoded beta molecule.

Germline V gene data show CDR1 as MGHRA and CDR2 as YSYEKL. The length of the CDR3 is 15 residues. Trimming stripped 1 base from V and 0 bases from J, with 8 bases between. Study-level findings and limits: Possibly confounding the expanded clonotype changes was the fact that donor CMV status was unknown.

Concerning this clonotype: The target antigen is unknown.

Then a second PCR, running about 6 to 12 cycles, was carried out with a sample-barcoded 5' primer and a J-beta primer mix. TCRdb reprocessed the 5' RACE reads via MiXCR and lists one record per CDR3 protein. The data show hundreds of thousands of distinct CDR3 sequences, roughly 64% seen once. This receptor was obtained from a man aged 25 to 45 in good health. The chain combines TRBV4-1 with TRBJ2-3, with D perhaps matching TRBD2 (5 bases). The sample comprised blood. The CDR3 here is CASSQGGISTDTQYF. Written as DNA, the CDR3 is TGCGCCAGCAGCCAAGGAGGGATTAGCACAGATACGCAGTATTTT.